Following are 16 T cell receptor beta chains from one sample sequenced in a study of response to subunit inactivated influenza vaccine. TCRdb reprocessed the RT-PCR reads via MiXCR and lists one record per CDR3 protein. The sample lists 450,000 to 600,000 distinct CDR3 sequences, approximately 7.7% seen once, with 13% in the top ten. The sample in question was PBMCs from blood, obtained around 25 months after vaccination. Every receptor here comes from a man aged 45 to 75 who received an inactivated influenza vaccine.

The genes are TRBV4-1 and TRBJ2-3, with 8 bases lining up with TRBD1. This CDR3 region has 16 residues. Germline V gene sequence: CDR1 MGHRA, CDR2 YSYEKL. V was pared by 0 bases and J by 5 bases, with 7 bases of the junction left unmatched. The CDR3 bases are TGCGCCAGCAGCCAAGATTCGGCAGGGGGCGGAGATACGCAGTATTTT. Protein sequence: CASSQDSAGGGDTQYF.

The CDR3 spells CSVEDPLAATTDTQYF. The CDR3 DNA sequence: TGCAGCGTTGAAGATCCCCTAGCGGCCACCACAGATACGCAGTATTTT. The chain has TRBV29-1 and TRBJ2-3, with 7 nucleotides matching TRBD2. V lost 0 bases, J lost 2 bases, and 8 bases stayed unmatched. Germline V CDR1 and CDR2: SQVTM, ANQGSEA. The CDR3 has 16 residues.

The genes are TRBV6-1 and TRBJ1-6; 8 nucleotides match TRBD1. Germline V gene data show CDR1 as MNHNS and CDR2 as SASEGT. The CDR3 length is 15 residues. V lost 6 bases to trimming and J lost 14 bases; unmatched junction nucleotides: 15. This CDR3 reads CASSNRGTTVGSLHF. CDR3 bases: TGTGCCAGCAGCAACAGGGGGACCACCGTAGGATCCCTCCACTTT.

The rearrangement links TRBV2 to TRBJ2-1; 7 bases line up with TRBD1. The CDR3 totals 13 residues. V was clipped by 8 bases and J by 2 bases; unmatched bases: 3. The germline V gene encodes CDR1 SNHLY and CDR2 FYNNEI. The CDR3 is CASRDRTYNEQFF. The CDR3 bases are TGTGCCAGCCGGGACAGAACCTACAATGAGCAGTTCTTC.

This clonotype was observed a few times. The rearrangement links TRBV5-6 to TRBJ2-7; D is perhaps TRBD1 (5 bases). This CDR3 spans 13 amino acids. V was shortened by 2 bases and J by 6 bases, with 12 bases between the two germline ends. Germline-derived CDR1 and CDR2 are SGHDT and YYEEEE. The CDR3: CASSLGRGFEQYF. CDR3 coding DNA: TGTGCCAGCAGCTTAGGAAGGGGATTCGAGCAGTACTTC.

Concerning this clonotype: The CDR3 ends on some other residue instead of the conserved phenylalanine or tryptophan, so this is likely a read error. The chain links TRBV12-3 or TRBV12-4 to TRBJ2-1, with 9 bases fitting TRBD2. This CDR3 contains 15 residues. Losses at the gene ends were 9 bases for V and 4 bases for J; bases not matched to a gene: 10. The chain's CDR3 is CASRSGSQGYNEQFL. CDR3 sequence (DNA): TGTGCCAGTCGTAGCGGGAGTCAGGGATACAATGAGCAGTTCCTC.

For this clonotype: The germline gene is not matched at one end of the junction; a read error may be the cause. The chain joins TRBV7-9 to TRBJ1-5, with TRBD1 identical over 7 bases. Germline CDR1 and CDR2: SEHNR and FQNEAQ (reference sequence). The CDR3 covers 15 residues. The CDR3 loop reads CASSLSGTVNHPQHF. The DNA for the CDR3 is TGTGCCAGCAGCTTAAGTGGGACAGTAAATCATCCCCAGCATTTT.

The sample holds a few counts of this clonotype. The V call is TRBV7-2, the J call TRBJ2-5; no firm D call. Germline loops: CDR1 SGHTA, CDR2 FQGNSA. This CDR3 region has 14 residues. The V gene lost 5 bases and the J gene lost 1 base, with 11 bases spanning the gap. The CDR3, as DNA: TGTGCCAGCAGCCCTTCGGCGGTCCAAGAGACCCAGTACTTC. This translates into CASSPSAVQETQYF.

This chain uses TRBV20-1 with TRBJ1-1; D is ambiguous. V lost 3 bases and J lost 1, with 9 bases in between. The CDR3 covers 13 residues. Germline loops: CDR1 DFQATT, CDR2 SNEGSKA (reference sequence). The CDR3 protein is CSARIGRNTEAFF. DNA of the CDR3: TGCAGTGCTAGGATAGGCAGGAACACTGAAGCTTTCTTT.

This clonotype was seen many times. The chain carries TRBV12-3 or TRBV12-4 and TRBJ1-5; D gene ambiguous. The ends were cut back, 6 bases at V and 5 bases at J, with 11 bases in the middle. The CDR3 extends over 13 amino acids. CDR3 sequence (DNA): TGTGCCAGCAGCCCTCACATAGATCAGCCCCAGCATTTT. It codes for CASSPHIDQPQHF.

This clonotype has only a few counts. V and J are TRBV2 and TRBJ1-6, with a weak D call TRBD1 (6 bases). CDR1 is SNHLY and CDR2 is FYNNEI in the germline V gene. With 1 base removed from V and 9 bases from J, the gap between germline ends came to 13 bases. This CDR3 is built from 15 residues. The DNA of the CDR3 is TGTGCCAGCAGTGAAGTGGGGGGCGAAGGTTCACCCCTCCACTTT. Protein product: CASSEVGGEGSPLHF.

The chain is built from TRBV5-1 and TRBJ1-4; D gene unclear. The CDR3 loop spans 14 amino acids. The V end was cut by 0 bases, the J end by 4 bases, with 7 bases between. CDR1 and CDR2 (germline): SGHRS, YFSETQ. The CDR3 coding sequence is TGCGCCAGCAGCTTGGCCGCGGTTAATGAAAAACTGTTTTTT. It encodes CASSLAAVNEKLFF.

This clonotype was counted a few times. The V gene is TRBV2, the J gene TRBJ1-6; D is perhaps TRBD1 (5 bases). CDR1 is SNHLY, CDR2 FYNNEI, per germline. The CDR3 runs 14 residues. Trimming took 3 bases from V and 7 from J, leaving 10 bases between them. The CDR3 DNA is TGTGCCAGCAGTGAGCAGGGAGGCAATTCACCCCTCCACTTT. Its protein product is CASSEQGGNSPLHF.

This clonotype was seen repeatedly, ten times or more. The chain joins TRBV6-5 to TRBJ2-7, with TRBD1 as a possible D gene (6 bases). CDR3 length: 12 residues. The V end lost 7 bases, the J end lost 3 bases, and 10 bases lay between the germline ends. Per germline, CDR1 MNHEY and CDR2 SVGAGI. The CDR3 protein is CASKGQSYEQYF. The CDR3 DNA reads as TGTGCCAGCAAGGGACAAAGCTACGAGCAGTACTTC.

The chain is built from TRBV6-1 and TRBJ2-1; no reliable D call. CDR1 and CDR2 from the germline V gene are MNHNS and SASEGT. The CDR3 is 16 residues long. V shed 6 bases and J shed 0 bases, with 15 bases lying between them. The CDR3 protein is CASSLIQPSSYNEQFF. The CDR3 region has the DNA TGTGCCAGCAGCCTTATACAACCGAGCTCCTACAATGAGCAGTTCTTC.

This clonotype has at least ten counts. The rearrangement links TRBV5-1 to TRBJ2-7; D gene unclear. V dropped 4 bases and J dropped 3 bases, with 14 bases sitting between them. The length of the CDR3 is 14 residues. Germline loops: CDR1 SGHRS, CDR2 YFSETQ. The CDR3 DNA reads TGCGCCAGCAGCCCCTGGGAAGGGCTCTACGAGCAGTACTTC. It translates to CASSPWEGLYEQYF.